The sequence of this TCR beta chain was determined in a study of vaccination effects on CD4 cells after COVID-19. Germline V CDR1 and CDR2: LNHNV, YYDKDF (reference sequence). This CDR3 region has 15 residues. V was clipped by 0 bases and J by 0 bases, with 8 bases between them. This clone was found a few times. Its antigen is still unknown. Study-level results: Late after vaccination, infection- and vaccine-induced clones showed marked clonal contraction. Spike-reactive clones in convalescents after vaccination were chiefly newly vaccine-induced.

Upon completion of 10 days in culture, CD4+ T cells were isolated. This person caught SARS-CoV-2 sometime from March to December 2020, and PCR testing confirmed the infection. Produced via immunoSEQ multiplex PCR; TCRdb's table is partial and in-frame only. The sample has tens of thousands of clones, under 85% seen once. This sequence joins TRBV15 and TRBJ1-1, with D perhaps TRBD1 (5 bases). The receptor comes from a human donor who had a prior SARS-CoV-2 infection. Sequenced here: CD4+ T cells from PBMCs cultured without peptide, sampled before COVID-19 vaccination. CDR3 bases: TGTGCCACCAGCAGAGAACAGGACATGAACACTGAAGCTTTCTTT. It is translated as CATSREQDMNTEAFF.